This T cell receptor (beta chain) was observed in a study of blood T cell repertoires in COVID-19. Study information: Samples of COVID-19 (acute and convalescent) were obtained from the United States, Italy and Spain. In each case, the material was cDNA or gDNA derived from T cells, B-cell-depleted T cells, or PBMCs.

The germline V gene encodes CDR1 SGHVS and CDR2 FQNEAQ. This CDR3 is built from 14 residues. V lost 8 bases to trimming and J lost 2 bases; unmatched junction nucleotides: 8. Per the original methods: Amplified reference gene primers provided the basis for estimating nucleated cell counts. TCRdb's table, derived via immunoSEQ multiplex PCR, lists solely in-frame clones and lacks some. V and J calls plus clone size are reproduced from that table; the DNA served to infer D and trimming. The table records under 45,000 clones, over 80% of them present only once. Sequencing was done on a sample of peripheral blood. This sequence joins TRBV7-8 and TRBJ2-7, with TRBD2 identical over 8 bases. The receptor comes from a human donor in a cohort sampled during active COVID-19. CDR3 residues: CASQGSGRAYEQYF. The CDR3 DNA follows: TGTGCCAGCCAGGGGAGCGGGAGAGCCTACGAGCAGTACTTC. Full variable domain (rest looked up from reference TRBV7-8 and TRBJ2-7): GAGVSQSPRYKVAKRGQDVALRCDPISGHVSLFWYQQALGQGPEFLTYFQNEAQLDKSGLPSDRFFAERPEGSVSTLKIQRTQQEDSAVYLCASQGSGRAYEQYFGPGTRLTVT.